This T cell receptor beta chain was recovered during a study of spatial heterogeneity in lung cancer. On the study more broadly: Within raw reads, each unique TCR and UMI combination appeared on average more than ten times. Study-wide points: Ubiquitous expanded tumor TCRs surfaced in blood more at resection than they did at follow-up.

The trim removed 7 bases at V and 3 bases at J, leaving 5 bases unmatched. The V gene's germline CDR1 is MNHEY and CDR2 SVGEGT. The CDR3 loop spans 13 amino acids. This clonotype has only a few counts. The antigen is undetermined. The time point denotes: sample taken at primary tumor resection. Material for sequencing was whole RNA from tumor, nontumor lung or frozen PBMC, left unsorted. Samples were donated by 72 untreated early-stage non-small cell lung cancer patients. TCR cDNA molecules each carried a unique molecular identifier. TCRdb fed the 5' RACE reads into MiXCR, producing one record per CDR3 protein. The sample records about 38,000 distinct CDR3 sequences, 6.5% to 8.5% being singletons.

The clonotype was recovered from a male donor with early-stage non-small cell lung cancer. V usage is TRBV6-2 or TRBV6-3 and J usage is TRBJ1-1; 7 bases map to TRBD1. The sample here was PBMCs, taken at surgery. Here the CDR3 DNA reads TGTGCCAGCACCTACAGGGGACACACTGAAGCTTTCTTT. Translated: CASTYRGHTEAFF.